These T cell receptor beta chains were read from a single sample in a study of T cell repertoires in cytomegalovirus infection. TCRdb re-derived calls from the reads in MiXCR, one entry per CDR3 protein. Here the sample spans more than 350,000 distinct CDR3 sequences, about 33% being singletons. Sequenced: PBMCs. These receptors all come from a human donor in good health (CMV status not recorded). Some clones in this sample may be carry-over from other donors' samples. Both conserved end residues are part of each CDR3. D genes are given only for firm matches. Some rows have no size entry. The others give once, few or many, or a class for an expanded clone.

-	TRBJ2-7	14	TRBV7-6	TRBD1	TGTGCCAGCAGCCGGACAGGGTTTCTTGACGAGCAGTACTTC	CASSRTGFLDEQYF
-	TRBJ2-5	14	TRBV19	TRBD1	TGTGCCAGTACCCCGACAGGGAGAAAAGAGACCCAGTACTTC	CASTPTGRKETQYF
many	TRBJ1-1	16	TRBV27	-	TGTGCCAGCAGTTCCCAGGGGTTGTCTTCGGTAACTGAAGCTTTCTTT	CASSSQGLSSVTEAFF
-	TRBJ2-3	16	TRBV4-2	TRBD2	TGTGCCAGCAGCCAAGGTTCGGGGGGGCCGACAGATACGCAGTATTTT	CASSQGSGGPTDTQYF
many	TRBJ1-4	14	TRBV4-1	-	TGCGCCAGCAGCTACCTTGCAACTAATGAAAAACTGTTTTTT	CASSYLATNEKLFF
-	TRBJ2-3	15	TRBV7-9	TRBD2	TGTGCCAGCAGCCTAGCGGGGGCCTATGGGGATACGCAGTATTTT	CASSLAGAYGDTQYF
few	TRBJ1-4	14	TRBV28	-	TGTGCCAGCAACCAGGGACGTCGTAATGAAAAACTGTTTTTT	CASNQGRRNEKLFF
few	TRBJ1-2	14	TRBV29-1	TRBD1	TGCAGCGCATTGGGACAGGGGTTCATAGATGGCTACACCTTC	CSALGQGFIDGYTF
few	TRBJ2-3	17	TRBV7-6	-	TGTGCCAGCAGCTTAGCGTTGACAGGGACTAGCACAGATACGCAGTATTTT	CASSLALTGTSTDTQYF
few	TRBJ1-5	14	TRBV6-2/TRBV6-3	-	TGTGCCAGCAGTTACTCGAAGATTTGGCAGCCCCAGCATTTT	CASSYSKIWQPQHF
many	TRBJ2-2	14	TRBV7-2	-	TGTGCCAGCAGCTTAGCTCTGTATACCGGGGAGCTGTTTTTT	CASSLALYTGELFF
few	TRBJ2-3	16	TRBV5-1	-	TGCGCCAGCAGCTTGCAGAGGGGCAGCGCCACAGATACGCAGTATTTT	CASSLQRGSATDTQYF